Each of the 4 T cell receptor beta chains below was sequenced from the same sample in a study of shared clonotypes between healthy human individuals. Profiled with immunoSEQ multiplex PCR; TCRdb holds only in-frame clones, not every one. The sample carries some 2.1 million clones, 90% to 95% recorded once. The sequencing sample was made of naive CD4+ T cells sorted from blood. Subset reported: CD45RA+ positively selected. Every receptor here comes from a man younger than 35 in good health.

The gene calls are TRBV5-5 and TRBJ1-5; D is uncertain. The CDR3 covers 15 residues. V was cut by 4 bases and J by 1 base, with 12 bases left in between. The germline V gene encodes CDR1 SGHKS and CDR2 YYEKEE (reference sequence). The CDR3 nucleotides read TGTGCCAGCAGCCTTAATACAGAGAGCAATCAGCCCCAGCATTTT. As protein: CASSLNTESNQPQHF.

This chain joins TRBV6-5 and TRBJ2-5; TRBD2 might be the D (5 bases). Germline lookup yields CDR1 MNHEY and CDR2 SVGAGI. The V end lost 6 bases, the J end lost 1 base, and 15 bases lay between the germline ends. This CDR3 is built from 15 residues. This chain's CDR3 is CASRGSLQFQETQYF. The DNA of the CDR3 is TGTGCCAGCAGGGGGAGTTTACAGTTCCAAGAGACCCAGTACTTC.

The chain links TRBV7-9 to TRBJ2-7; possibly TRBD1 or TRBD2 for D (6 bases each). Germline loops: CDR1 SEHNR, CDR2 FQNEAQ (reference sequence). CDR3 size: 13 residues. Trimming pared 3 bases from V and 4 bases from J, leaving 10 bases between. The CDR3 region has the DNA TGTGCCAGCAGCTTCACAGGGAGGTACGAGCAGTACTTC. It translates to CASSFTGRYEQYF. Based on the CDR3 plus reference TRBV7-9 and TRBJ2-7, the full variable domain is DTGVSQNPRHKITKRGQNVTFRCDPISEHNRLYWYRQTLGQGPEFLTYFQNEAQLEKSRLLSDRFSAERPKGSFSTLEIQRTEQGDSAMYLCASSFTGRYEQYFGPGTRLTVT.

The chain employs TRBV5-4 and TRBJ1-2; D unclear. Germline assignment: CDR1 SGHNT and CDR2 YYREEE (reference sequence). The CDR3 contains 14 residues. Trimming removed 4 bases at V and 7 bases at J, with 17 bases between. The CDR3 is CASSTDGSGFGYTF. The CDR3 bases are TGTGCCAGCAGCACTGACGGATCCGGGTTTGGCTACACCTTC.